A single sample is the source of the 27 T cell receptor beta chains below, sequenced in a study of cytomegalovirus exposure and HLA in healthy donors. Use of 60 Vbeta and 13 Jbeta primers characterized the PCR. The table came from immunoSEQ multiplex PCR; TCRdb's copy has only in-frame clones and leaves some out. The data hold 60,000 to 70,000 clones, with around 80% observed a single time. The source material was PBMCs. Receptors were obtained from a woman aged 30 to 39 in good health and CMV-seronegative.

The chain combines TRBV2 with TRBJ2-5; 12 positions agree with TRBD2. The CDR3 sequence is 18 residues long. Germline loops: CDR1 SNHLY, CDR2 FYNNEI. After removal of 5 bases from V and 0 bases from J, the junction contained 10 bases not matched to a gene. The CDR3 DNA reads TGTGCCAGCAGTAGGACTAGCGGGGACCCTTTGGACCAAGAGACCCAGTACTTC. Its translation: CASSRTSGDPLDQETQYF.

The genes are TRBV9 and TRBJ2-2; D perhaps matches TRBD2 (6 bases). The length of the CDR3 is 16 residues. Between the trimmed V and J ends, which lost 0 bases and 4 bases, there was a span of 13 bases. Per germline, CDR1 SGDLS and CDR2 YYNGEE. CDR3 sequence: CASSVGGTAATGELFF. The CDR3 DNA is TGTGCCAGCAGCGTAGGAGGGACTGCCGCCACCGGGGAGCTGTTTTTT.

In this sample, this clone turned up a few times. The chain recombines TRBV5-1 with TRBJ2-2, with D hard to call. The CDR3 contains 12 residues. Trimming left V 2 bases short and J 6 bases short, with 5 bases between. From germline, CDR1 is SGHRS and CDR2 YFSETQ. CDR3 protein: CASSFFSGELFF. CDR3 nucleotides: TGCGCCAGCAGCTTCTTTTCCGGGGAGCTGTTTTTT.

This clone was picked up a small number of times. J is TRBJ2-2 and V is TRBV30, with 9 nucleotides matching TRBD2. Trimming cost V 4 bases and J 5 bases; bases outside gene matches: 20. The CDR3 sequence is 19 residues long. Germline V lookup: CDR1 GTSNPN, CDR2 SVGIG (reference sequence). The CDR3 coding sequence is TGTGCCTGGAACTCTGGCGGGCTAGCGGGATACTTTAGGACCGGGGAGCTGTTTTTT. This translates into CAWNSGGLAGYFRTGELFF.

V is TRBV28 and J is TRBJ1-5; no reliable D call. Germline V gene lookup returns CDR1 MDHEN and CDR2 SYDVKM. The CDR3 is 12 amino acids. Trimming cost V 8 bases and J 3 bases, with 8 bases left between them. CDR3 nucleotides: TGTGCCAGCCAGTCGCTCAATCAGCCCCAGCATTTT. Protein: CASQSLNQPQHF.

In this sample, this clone turned up a few times. The chain employs TRBV2 and TRBJ2-3; a possible D gene is TRBD1 (5 bases). CDR3 length: 13 amino acids. Trimming cost V 7 bases and J 8 bases, with 16 bases left between them. Looked up from germline, CDR1 is SNHLY and CDR2 is FYNNEI. The CDR3 loop reads CASILQGSPTQYF. In nucleotides, the CDR3 is TGTGCCAGCATCCTCCAGGGTTCTCCTACGCAGTATTTT. Full variable domain (outside the CDR3, taken from reference TRBV2 and TRBJ2-3): EPEVTQTPSHQVTQMGQEVILRCVPISNHLYFYWYRQILGQKVEFLVSFYNNEISEKSEIFDDQFSVERPDGSNFTLKIRSTKLEDSAMYFCASILQGSPTQYFGPGTRLTVL.

The chain carries TRBV28 and TRBJ1-5; D is ambiguous. The CDR3 totals 13 residues. The germline V and J ends were trimmed by 5 bases and 4 bases, with 9 bases remaining between them. The germline CDR1 and CDR2 sequences are MDHEN and SYDVKM. Here the CDR3 reads CASSNPGNQPQHF. The CDR3 coding sequence is TGTGCCAGCAGTAATCCGGGGAATCAGCCCCAGCATTTT.

This CDR3 reads CASSDTSGGNTQYF. The CDR3 nucleotides are TGTGCCAGCAGCGATACTAGCGGGGGGAATACGCAGTATTTT. The chain uses TRBV28 and TRBJ2-3; TRBD2 aligns across 12 bases. The CDR3 loop spans 14 amino acids. V trimming: 6 bases; J trimming: 7 bases; junction bases outside the gene matches: 5. Germline V gene lookup returns CDR1 MDHEN and CDR2 SYDVKM.

J is TRBJ2-3 and V is TRBV30; weak D call: TRBD1 (6 bases). This CDR3 is 15 amino acids long. Germline V lookup: CDR1 GTSNPN, CDR2 SVGIG (reference sequence). V shed 4 bases and J shed 2 bases, with 16 bases lying between them. The CDR3 loop reads CAWTSSGATTDTQYF. CDR3 nucleotide sequence: TGTGCCTGGACCTCGTCAGGGGCTACCACAGATACGCAGTATTTT. The full variable domain, in which reference TRBV30 and TRBJ2-3 provide the parts outside the CDR3, is SQTIHQWPATLVQPVGSPLSLECTVEGTSNPNLYWYRQAAGRGLQLLFYSVGIGQISSEVPQNLSASRPQDRQFILSSKKLLLSDSGFYLCAWTSSGATTDTQYFGPGTRLTVL.

The chain combines TRBV5-1 with TRBJ2-7; 11 nucleotides align to TRBD2. The CDR3 runs 15 residues. Germline V lookup: CDR1 SGHRS, CDR2 YFSETQ. With V trimmed by 3 bases and J by 1 base, 3 bases remained unmatched. The CDR3 DNA is TGCGCCAGCAGCTGGGGACTAGCGGATTCCTACGAGCAGTACTTC. Protein: CASSWGLADSYEQYF.

J is TRBJ1-5 and V is TRBV4-1; 7 bases line up with TRBD1. The J segment lost 5 bases and the V segment lost 4 bases, leaving 5 bases of the junction unmatched. CDR3 length equals 14 residues. CDR1 and CDR2 from the germline V gene are MGHRA and YSYEKL. The CDR3 spells CASSRQGAYQPQHF. For the CDR3, the DNA is TGCGCCAGCAGCCGACAGGGAGCCTATCAGCCCCAGCATTTT.

In this sample, this clone turned up many times. V usage is TRBV4-1 and J usage is TRBJ2-1; TRBD2 matches 7 bases. The CDR3 length is 13 residues. V was pared by 0 bases and J by 13 bases, with 6 bases of the junction left unmatched. Germline V gene lookup returns CDR1 MGHRA and CDR2 YSYEKL. CDR3 residues: CASSQDAGDSQFF. Written as DNA, the CDR3 is TGCGCCAGCAGCCAAGATGCGGGAGACTCCCAGTTCTTC.

The genes are TRBV27 and TRBJ2-2, with TRBD2 identical over 8 bases. This CDR3 spans 12 amino acids. V shed 5 bases and J 13 bases; nucleotides not matched to a gene: 6. Per germline, CDR1 MNHEY and CDR2 SMNVEV (reference sequence). In DNA form, the CDR3 reads TGTGCCAGCAGTAGCCGGGGGGGGTGGCTGTTTTTT. This translates into CASSSRGGWLFF.

The count of this clone is one. The rearrangement joins TRBV29-1 to TRBJ1-1; D is uncertain. Per germline, CDR1 SQVTM and CDR2 ANQGSEA. V dropped 3 bases and J dropped 2 bases, with 13 bases sitting between them. CDR3 length: 14 residues. CDR3 DNA: TGCAGCGTTGATCTTACGGAGGTTAACACTGAAGCTTTCTTT. Translating gives CSVDLTEVNTEAFF.

This rearrangement joins TRBV29-1 to TRBJ2-1; no definite D call. Germline lookup yields CDR1 SQVTM and CDR2 ANQGSEA. This CDR3 spans 14 amino acids. With 1 base removed from V and 0 bases from J, the gap between germline ends came to 7 bases. CDR3 sequence reads: CSVEVYSSYNEQFF. Written as DNA, the CDR3 is TGCAGCGTTGAAGTATACAGCTCCTACAATGAGCAGTTCTTC.

This clone was detected only a few times. The chain links TRBV28 to TRBJ2-7; D call uncertain. The CDR3 is 13 amino acids. Trimming removed 4 bases at V and 0 bases at J, with 7 bases between. Germline V CDR1 and CDR2: MDHEN, SYDVKM. This CDR3 is CASSWAVSYEQYF. The CDR3 DNA reads as TGTGCCAGCAGTTGGGCCGTCTCCTACGAGCAGTACTTC.

The rearrangement uses TRBV6-1 and TRBJ2-7; 13 bases agree with TRBD2. CDR1 is MNHNS and CDR2 is SASEGT in the germline V gene. The ends lost 6 bases at V and 5 bases at J; junction bases unmatched: 1. The CDR3 is made up of 13 amino acids. The CDR3 spells CASSGLAGDEQYF. CDR3 bases: TGTGCCAGCAGCGGACTAGCGGGGGACGAGCAGTACTTC.

This clone was picked up a small number of times. The chain joins TRBV6-1 to TRBJ1-1; D might be TRBD1 (5 bases). V lost 2 bases and J 7 bases, leaving 8 bases between the germline ends. The germline gives CDR1 MNHNS, CDR2 SASEGT. The length of the CDR3 is 12 residues. The CDR3 bases are TGTGCCAGCAGTGAAAGGGGCAGTGAAGCTTTCTTT. It codes for CASSERGSEAFF.

Here the CDR3 reads CASSRERMDGTEAFF. The CDR3, as DNA: TGTGCCAGCTCCCGTGAGAGGATGGATGGCACTGAAGCTTTCTTT. J is TRBJ1-1 and V is TRBV25-1, with unresolved D. Germline V lookup: CDR1 MGHDK, CDR2 SYGVNS. The CDR3 loop spans 15 amino acids. V was cut by 8 bases and J by 4 bases, with 20 bases left in between.

The chain combines TRBV11-2 with TRBJ1-1, with 10 bases aligning to TRBD1. The germline gives CDR1 SGHAT, CDR2 FQNNGV. Trimming took 1 base from V and 1 from J; bases not matched to a gene: 9. The CDR3 is made up of 18 amino acids. The CDR3 here is CASSLVWRDRGRNTEAFF. For the CDR3, the DNA is TGTGCCAGCAGCTTAGTTTGGCGGGACAGGGGTAGGAACACTGAAGCTTTCTTT. Combining the CDR3 with reference TRBV11-2 and TRBJ1-1 gives the whole variable domain EAGVAQSPRYKIIEKRQSVAFWCNPISGHATLYWYQQILGQGPKLLIQFQNNGVVDDSQLPKDRFSAERLKGVDSTLKIQPAKLEDSAVYLCASSLVWRDRGRNTEAFFGQGTRLTVV.

This clone was detected once. CDR3 sequence: CASSAGSGNQPQHF. The CDR3 DNA follows: TGCGCCAGCAGTGCGGGGTCCGGCAATCAGCCCCAGCATTTT. The chain is built from TRBV10-1 and TRBJ1-5; D is unclear. Per the germline V gene, CDR1 is WNHNN and CDR2 is SYGVQD (reference sequence). With 4 bases removed from V and 2 bases from J, the gap between germline ends came to 9 bases. CDR3 length equals 14 residues.

This clone was seen a single time. The chain combines TRBV12-5 with TRBJ1-6; D possibly corresponds to TRBD1 (6 bases). The CDR3 totals 14 residues. Trimming pared 2 bases from V and 7 bases from J, leaving 9 bases between. Looked up from germline, CDR1 is LGHNT and CDR2 is FRNRAP. The CDR3 sequence: CASGLPGTNSPLHF. In DNA, the CDR3 is TGTGCTAGTGGTTTGCCCGGGACAAATTCACCCCTCCACTTT.

The sample holds one count of this clone. The chain couples TRBV10-1 to TRBJ2-1; TRBD1 aligns across 9 bases. The CDR3 sequence is 16 residues long. Germline trimming cut 2 bases from V and 4 bases from J; bases unmatched to any gene: 6. Per germline, CDR1 WNHNN and CDR2 SYGVQD (reference sequence). The CDR3 nucleotides are TGCGCCAGCAGTGAGAAACAGGGGGCTAGTTACAATGAGCAGTTCTTC. This sequence encodes CASSEKQGASYNEQFF.

The V call is TRBV6-5, the J call TRBJ2-2, with 8 bases matching TRBD2. V gave up 2 bases and J gave up 1 base; unmatched junction bases: 3. The CDR3 totals 16 residues. CDR1 MNHEY and CDR2 SVGAGI come from the germline V gene. The CDR3 spells CASSYALAVNTGELFF. CDR3 DNA sequence: TGTGCCAGCAGTTACGCACTAGCGGTGAACACCGGGGAGCTGTTTTTT.

This clone turned up a few times. The V gene is TRBV27, the J gene TRBJ1-6; tentatively, D is TRBD1 (6 bases). Trimming stripped 6 bases from V and 6 bases from J, with 12 bases between. Germline V gives CDR1 MNHEY, CDR2 SMNVEV (reference sequence). This CDR3 region has 14 residues. The CDR3 DNA sequence: TGTGCCAGCAGCGAATACAGGGCTAATTCACCCCTCCACTTT. Protein product: CASSEYRANSPLHF.

This chain connects TRBV6-5 to TRBJ2-2; 10 nucleotides agree with TRBD1. The CDR3 covers 14 residues. V gave up 6 bases and J gave up 4 bases; unmatched junction bases: 2. Germline V gene data show CDR1 as MNHEY and CDR2 as SVGAGI. The DNA for the CDR3 is TGTGCCAGCAGACGGACAGGGGGCACCGGGGAGCTGTTTTTT. This translates into CASRRTGGTGELFF.

This chain uses TRBV30 with TRBJ2-3; 15 bases are shared with TRBD2. The CDR3 is 16 amino acids. In germline, CDR1 is GTSNPN, CDR2 SVGIG (reference sequence). Trimming cost V 3 bases and J 6 bases; bases outside gene matches: 7. The CDR3: CAWSEGLAGGTDTQYF. The CDR3 DNA sequence: TGTGCCTGGAGCGAGGGACTAGCGGGAGGTACGGATACGCAGTATTTT.